This T cell receptor beta chain is from a study of T cells after somatic rescue of genetic block. V shed 10 bases and J shed 7 bases, with 20 bases lying between them. Germline lookup yields CDR1 MNHEY and CDR2 SMNVEV (reference sequence). The CDR3 has 13 amino acids. Profiled with immunoSEQ multiplex PCR; TCRdb holds only in-frame clones, not every one. The sample holds more than 13,000 clones, about 70% seen once. This clone has just a few counts. The sequencing sample was made of peripheral blood mononuclear cells (PBMCs). This receptor was identified in a man aged 18 to 30. The chain combines TRBV27 with TRBJ2-7, with D possibly being TRBD2 (6 bases). The CDR3 DNA sequence: TGTGCCACGTCTAGGACAATGGAGGGTGAGCAGTACTTC. Its translation: CATSRTMEGEQYF.